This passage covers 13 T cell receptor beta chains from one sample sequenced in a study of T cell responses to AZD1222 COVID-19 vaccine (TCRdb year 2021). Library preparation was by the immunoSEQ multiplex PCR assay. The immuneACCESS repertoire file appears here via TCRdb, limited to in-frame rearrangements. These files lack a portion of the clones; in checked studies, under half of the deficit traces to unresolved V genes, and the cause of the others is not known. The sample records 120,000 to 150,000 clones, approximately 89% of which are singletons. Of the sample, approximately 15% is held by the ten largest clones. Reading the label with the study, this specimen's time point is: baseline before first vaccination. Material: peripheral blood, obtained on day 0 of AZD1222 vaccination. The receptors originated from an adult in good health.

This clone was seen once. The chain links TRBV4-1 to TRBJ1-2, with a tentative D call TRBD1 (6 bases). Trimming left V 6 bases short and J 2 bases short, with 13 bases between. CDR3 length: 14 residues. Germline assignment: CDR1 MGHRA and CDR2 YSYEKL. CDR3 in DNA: TGCGCCAGCAGGGATATAGGACAGAACTATGGCTACACCTTC. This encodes CASRDIGQNYGYTF.

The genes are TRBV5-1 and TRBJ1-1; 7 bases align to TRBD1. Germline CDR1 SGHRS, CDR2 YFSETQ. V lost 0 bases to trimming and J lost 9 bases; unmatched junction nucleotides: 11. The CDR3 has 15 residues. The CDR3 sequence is CASSLADEGTVKAFF. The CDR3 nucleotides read TGCGCCAGCAGCTTGGCCGACGAGGGGACAGTTAAAGCTTTCTTT.

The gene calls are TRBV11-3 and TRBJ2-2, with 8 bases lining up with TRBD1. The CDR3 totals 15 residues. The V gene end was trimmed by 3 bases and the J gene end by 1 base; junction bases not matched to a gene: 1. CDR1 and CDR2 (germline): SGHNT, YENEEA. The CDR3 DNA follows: TGTGCCAGCAGCTTTGACAGGGGGAACACCGGGGAGCTGTTTTTT. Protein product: CASSFDRGNTGELFF. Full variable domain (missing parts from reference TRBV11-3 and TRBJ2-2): EAGVVQSPRYKIIEKKQPVAFWCNPISGHNTLYWYLQNLGQGPELLIRYENEEAVDDSQLPKDRFSAERLKGVDSTLKIQPAELGDSAVYLCASSFDRGNTGELFFGEGSRLTVL.

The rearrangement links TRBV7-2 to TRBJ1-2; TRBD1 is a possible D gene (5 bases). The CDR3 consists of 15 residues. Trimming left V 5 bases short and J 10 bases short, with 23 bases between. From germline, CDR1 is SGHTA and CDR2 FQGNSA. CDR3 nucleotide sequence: TGTGCCAGCAGCCCGAGTCCGGGACGAATTCGTCCCTACACCTTC. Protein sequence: CASSPSPGRIRPYTF. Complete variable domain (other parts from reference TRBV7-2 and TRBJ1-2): GAGVSQSPSNKVTEKGKDVELRCDPISGHTALYWYRQSLGQGLEFLIYFQGNSAPDKSGLPSDRFSAERTGGSVSTLTIQRTQQEDSAVYLCASSPSPGRIRPYTFGSGTRLTVV.

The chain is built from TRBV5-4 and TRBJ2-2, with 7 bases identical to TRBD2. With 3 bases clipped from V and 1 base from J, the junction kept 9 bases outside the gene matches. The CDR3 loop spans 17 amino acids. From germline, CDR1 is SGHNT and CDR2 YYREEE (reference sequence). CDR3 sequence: CASSSGLVSQNTGELFF. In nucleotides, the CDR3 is TGTGCCAGCAGCTCCGGACTAGTTTCTCAGAACACCGGGGAGCTGTTTTTT.

As DNA, the CDR3 is TGTGCCAGCAGCTTGGCAGAACGGTTAGGGGGCTATGGCTACACCTTC. Translation: CASSLAERLGGYGYTF. This sequence joins TRBV5-6 and TRBJ1-2; maybe TRBD1 (6 bases). This CDR3 has 16 residues. V lost 0 bases, J lost 4 bases, and 16 bases lay in between. Germline V gene data show CDR1 as SGHDT and CDR2 as YYEEEE.

In nucleotides, the CDR3 is TGTGCCAGCAACGTGGGACAGACGAACACTGAAGCTTTCTTT. Encoded protein: CASNVGQTNTEAFF. The chain links TRBV2 to TRBJ1-1; 7 bases are shared with TRBD1. The V and J ends lost 7 bases and 1 base, in that order; junction bases with no gene match: 6. CDR3 size: 14 residues. Germline loops: CDR1 SNHLY, CDR2 FYNNEI.

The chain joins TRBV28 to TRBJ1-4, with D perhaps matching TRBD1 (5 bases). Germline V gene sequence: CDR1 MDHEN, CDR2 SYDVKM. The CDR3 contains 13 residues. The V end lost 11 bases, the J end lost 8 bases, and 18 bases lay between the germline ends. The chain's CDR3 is CARGGGGPEKLFF. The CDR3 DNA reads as TGTGCCCGCGGGGGGGGAGGGCCAGAAAAACTGTTTTTT. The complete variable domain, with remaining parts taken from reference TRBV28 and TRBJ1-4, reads DVKVTQSSRYLVKRTGEKVFLECVQDMDHENMFWYRQDPGLGLRLIYFSYDVKMKEKGDIPEGYSVSREKKERFSLILESASTNQTSMYLCARGGGGPEKLFFGSGTQLSVL.

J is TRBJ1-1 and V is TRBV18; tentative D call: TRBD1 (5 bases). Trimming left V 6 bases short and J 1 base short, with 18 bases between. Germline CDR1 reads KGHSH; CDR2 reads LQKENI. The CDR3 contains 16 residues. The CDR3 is CASSLTGGVTNTEAFF. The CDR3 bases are TGTGCCAGCTCCCTCACGGGGGGAGTCACGAACACTGAAGCTTTCTTT.

DNA of the CDR3: TGTGCCAGTAGTACCCGACAGGATCAGCCCCAGCATTTT. The encoded protein is CASSTRQDQPQHF. This chain uses TRBV19 with TRBJ1-5, with a possible D match to TRBD1 (6 bases). This CDR3 is 13 amino acids long. Trimming pared 4 bases from V and 5 bases from J, leaving 9 bases between. Germline CDR1 reads LNHDA; CDR2 reads SQIVND (reference sequence). Together with reference TRBV19 and TRBJ1-5, the CDR3 gives the full variable domain: DGGITQSPKYLFRKEGQNVTLSCEQNLNHDAMYWYRQDPGQGLRLIYYSQIVNDFQKGDIAEGYSVSREKKESFPLTVTSAQKNPTAFYLCASSTRQDQPQHFGDGTRLSIL.

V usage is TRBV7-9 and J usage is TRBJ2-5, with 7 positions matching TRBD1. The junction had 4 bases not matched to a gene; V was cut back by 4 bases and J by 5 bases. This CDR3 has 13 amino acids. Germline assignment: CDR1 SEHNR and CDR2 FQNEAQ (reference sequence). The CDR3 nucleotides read TGTGCCAGCAGCTACAGGGGTGCGGAGACCCAGTACTTC. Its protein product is CASSYRGAETQYF.

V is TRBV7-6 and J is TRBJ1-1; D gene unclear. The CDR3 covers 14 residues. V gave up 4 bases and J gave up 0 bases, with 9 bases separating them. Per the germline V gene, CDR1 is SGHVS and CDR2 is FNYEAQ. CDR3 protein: CASSSTALNTEAFF. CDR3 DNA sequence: TGTGCCAGCAGCTCGACGGCTTTGAACACTGAAGCTTTCTTT.

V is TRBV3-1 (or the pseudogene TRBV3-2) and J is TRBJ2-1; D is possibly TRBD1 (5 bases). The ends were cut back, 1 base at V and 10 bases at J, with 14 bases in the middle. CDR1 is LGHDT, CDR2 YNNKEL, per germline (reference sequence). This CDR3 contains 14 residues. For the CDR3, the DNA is TGTGCCAGCAGCCAAGGGGGCAGCGTACGGGAGCAGTTCTTC. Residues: CASSQGGSVREQFF.